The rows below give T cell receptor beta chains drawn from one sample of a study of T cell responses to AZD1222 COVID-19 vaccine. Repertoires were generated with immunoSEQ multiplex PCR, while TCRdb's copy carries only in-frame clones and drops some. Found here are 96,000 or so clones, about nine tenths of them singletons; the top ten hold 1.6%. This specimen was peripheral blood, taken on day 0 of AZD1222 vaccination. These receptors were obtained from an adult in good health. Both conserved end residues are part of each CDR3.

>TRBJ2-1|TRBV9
CASSAQGVSSYNEQFF
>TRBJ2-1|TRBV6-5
CASSRTSGGEQFF
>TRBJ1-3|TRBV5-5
CASSNTDSSVLGNTIYF
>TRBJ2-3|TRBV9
CASSVGGGGDADTQYF
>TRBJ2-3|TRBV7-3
CASSLQGGRGLDTQYF
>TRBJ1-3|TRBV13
CASSLRGTGNTIYF
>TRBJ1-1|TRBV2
CASHEYTEAFF
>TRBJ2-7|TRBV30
CAWSLAMVYEQYF
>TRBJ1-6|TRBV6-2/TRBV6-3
CASSIRDSLSSPLHF
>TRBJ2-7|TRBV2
CASSIGPTEQYF
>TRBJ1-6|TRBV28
CASSITGGSYNSPLHF
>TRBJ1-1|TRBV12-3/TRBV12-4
CASSGRMNTEAFF
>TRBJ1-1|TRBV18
CASSPPAIGLQGAFAEAFF
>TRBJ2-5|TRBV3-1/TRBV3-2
CASRSTSGGRETQYF
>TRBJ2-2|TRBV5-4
CASRRRGRVGELFF
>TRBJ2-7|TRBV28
CASSLSPTGAYF
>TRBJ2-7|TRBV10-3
CAISEQTGGLSYEQYF
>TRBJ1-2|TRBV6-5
CASRGWGDYGYTF
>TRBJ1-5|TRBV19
CASSIGRQGNQPQHF
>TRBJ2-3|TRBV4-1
CASSQGSLTDTQYF
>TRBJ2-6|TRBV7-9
CASYRPSGANVLTF
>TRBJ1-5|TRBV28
CASSRAQSRQPQHF
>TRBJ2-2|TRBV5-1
CASSLAGQGGTGELFF
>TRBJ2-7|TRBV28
CASRLQGSHEQYF
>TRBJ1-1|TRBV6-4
CASSMAEDNCTEAFF
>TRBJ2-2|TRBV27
CASSSPTNTGELFF
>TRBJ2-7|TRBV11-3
CASSPAGDYEQYF
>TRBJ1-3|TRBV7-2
CASSLSAVVGNTIYF
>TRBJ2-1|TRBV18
CASSRTSGPGNEQFF
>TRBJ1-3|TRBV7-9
CASSAPDRGFGNTIYF
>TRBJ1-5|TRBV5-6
CASSLGVGQPQHF
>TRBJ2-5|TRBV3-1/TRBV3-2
CASSQDRTAGLEETQYF
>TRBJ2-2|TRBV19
CASSRQVSNTGELFF
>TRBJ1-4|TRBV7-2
CASKEGDRGWYEKLFF
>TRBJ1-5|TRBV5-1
CASSLKGHPGDYSNQPQHF
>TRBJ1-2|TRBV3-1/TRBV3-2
CASSSRTGGKLSYGYTF
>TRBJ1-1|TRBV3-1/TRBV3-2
CASSQEWGTTEAFF
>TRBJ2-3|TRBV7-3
CASSPRGVSSTDTQYF
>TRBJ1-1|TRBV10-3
CAINPGDRSTEAFF